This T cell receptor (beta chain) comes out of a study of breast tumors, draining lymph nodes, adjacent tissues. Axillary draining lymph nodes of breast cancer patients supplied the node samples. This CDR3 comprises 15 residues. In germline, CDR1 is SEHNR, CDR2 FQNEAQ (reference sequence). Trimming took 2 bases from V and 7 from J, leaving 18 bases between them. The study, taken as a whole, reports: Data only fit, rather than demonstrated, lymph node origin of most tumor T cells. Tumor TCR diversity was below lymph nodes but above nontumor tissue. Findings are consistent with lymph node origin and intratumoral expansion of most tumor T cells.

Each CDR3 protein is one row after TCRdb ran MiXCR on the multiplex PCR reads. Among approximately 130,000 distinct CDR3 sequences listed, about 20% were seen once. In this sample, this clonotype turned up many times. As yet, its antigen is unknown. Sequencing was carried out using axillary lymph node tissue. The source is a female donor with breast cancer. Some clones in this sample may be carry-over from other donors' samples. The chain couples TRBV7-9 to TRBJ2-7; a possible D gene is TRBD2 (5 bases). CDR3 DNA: TGTGCCAGCAGCTTAATCTCGGACCGTGGCGGGGAGCAGTACTTC. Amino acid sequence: CASSLISDRGGEQYF.